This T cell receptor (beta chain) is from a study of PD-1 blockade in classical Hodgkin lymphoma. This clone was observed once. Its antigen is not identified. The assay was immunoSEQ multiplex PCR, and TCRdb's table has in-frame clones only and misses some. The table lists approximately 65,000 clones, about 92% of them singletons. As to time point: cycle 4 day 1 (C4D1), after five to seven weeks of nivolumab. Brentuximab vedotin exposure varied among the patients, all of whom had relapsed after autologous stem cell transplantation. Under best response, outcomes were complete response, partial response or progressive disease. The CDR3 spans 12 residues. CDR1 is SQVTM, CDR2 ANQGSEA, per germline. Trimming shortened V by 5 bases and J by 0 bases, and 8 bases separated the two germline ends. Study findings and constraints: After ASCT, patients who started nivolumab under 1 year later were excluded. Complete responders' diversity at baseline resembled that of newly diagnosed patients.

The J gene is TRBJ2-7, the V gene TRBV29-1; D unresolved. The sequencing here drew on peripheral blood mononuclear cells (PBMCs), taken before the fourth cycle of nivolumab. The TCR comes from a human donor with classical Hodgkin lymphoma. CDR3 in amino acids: CSVQVSSYEQYF. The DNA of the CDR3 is TGCAGCGTTCAAGTGAGCTCCTACGAGCAGTACTTC.